This T cell receptor beta chain is from a study of regulatory T cells in long-lasting Graves disease. Points from the study as a whole: For persistent Graves' patients, TCR diversity was lower than for newly diagnosed ones. The study found persistent patients shared more public clonotypes (2,741) than new patients (about 880).

Assembly of TCR beta libraries relied on iRepertoire HTBI primers together with Arm-PCR of CDR3 regions. MiXCR, run by TCRdb on the multiplex PCR reads, gives a single entry per CDR3 protein. The sample carries around 400,000 distinct CDR3 sequences, approximately 22% recorded once. Time point defined: persistent/refractory GD, antithyroid drugs over 5 years with positive TRAb. PBMC RNA was the source of the TCR library. The source of the patients was an endocrinology department in Xi'an, China. In the case of this clonotype: What it binds is not known.

The CDR3 sequence is 14 residues long. The germline CDR1 and CDR2 sequences are MGHRA and YSYEKL. V was cut by 3 bases and J by 7 bases, with 15 bases left in between. The receptor comes from a female donor with Graves disease. The sample was peripheral blood mononuclear cells (PBMCs), taken when the disease was refractory, from a patient treated with antithyroid drugs. The chain uses TRBV4-1 and TRBJ1-1; TRBD1 is a possible D gene (5 bases). The CDR3 spells CASSQSRGADEAFF. For the CDR3, the DNA is TGCGCCAGCAGCCAGTCTAGAGGGGCGGATGAAGCTTTCTTT.